This T cell receptor (beta chain) was captured in a study of blood T cell repertoires in COVID-19. The overall study: The samples span acute and convalescent COVID-19 from the United States, Italy and Spain. PBMCs, B-cell-depleted T cells, or T cells provided the cDNA or gDNA that made up the material.

This CDR3 has 15 amino acids. The germline CDR1 and CDR2 sequences are SGHNT and YENEEA. V gave up 1 base and J gave up 2 bases; unmatched junction bases: 3. Authors' analysis steps: Estimation of nucleated cell counts relied on the amplification of reference gene primers. Some clones are missing from TCRdb's copy, which holds only in-frame ones; the method was immunoSEQ multiplex PCR. The DNA was the basis for D and trimming; V, J and clone size are from that table. The sample includes about 140,000 clones, 77% of them seen just once. The receptor's source is a woman aged 45-59 years with active or convalescent COVID-19. The rearrangement uses TRBV11-3 and TRBJ2-5; the match to TRBD2 covers 8 bases. The sequenced sample was peripheral blood. The CDR3 nucleotides read TGTGCCAGCAGCTTAGGAGTAGCGGGGCAAGAGACCCAGTACTTC. Translation gives CASSLGVAGQETQYF.